Below are 25 T cell receptor beta chains sequenced from a single sample in a study of T cell responses to AZD1222 COVID-19 vaccine. Sequencing used immunoSEQ multiplex PCR; TCRdb keeps in-frame clones, though not all of them. Here the sample spans about 150,000 clones, 80% to 95% being singletons. The sample here was peripheral blood, taken 28 days after the second AZD1222 dose. The receptors were sampled from an adult who received the AZD1222 COVID-19 vaccine.

This clone was seen only a few times. V and J are TRBV4-3 and TRBJ1-4; TRBD1 is a possible D gene (6 bases). The V end was cut by 3 bases, the J end by 8 bases, with 16 bases between. The germline gives CDR1 LGHNA, CDR2 YSLEER. The CDR3 runs to 15 residues. The CDR3 protein is CASSHIGGREEKLFF. The CDR3 nucleotides read TGCGCCAGCAGCCATATAGGGGGGCGCGAAGAAAAACTGTTTTTT.

This chain connects TRBV5-1 to TRBJ2-7; 7 bases agree with TRBD1. With V trimmed by 4 bases and J by 4 bases, 11 bases remained unmatched. Germline values: CDR1 SGHRS, CDR2 YFSETQ. There are 15 residues in the CDR3. The CDR3 nucleotides read TGCGCCAGCAGCCATGGACAGGCCGATATTTACGAGCAGTACTTC. Translation gives CASSHGQADIYEQYF.

V usage is TRBV3-1 (or the pseudogene TRBV3-2) and J usage is TRBJ2-2; the match to TRBD2 covers 10 bases. V was clipped by 5 bases and J by 6 bases; unmatched bases: 6. CDR3 length equals 15 residues. CDR1 and CDR2 (germline): LGHDT, YNNKEL (reference sequence). DNA of the CDR3: TGTGCCAGCAGCGTGAGCGGGAGGGCCGCCGGGGAGCTGTTTTTT. Translating gives CASSVSGRAAGELFF.

The chain carries TRBV6-2 or TRBV6-3 and TRBJ2-7; possibly TRBD1 for D (6 bases). Germline CDR1 and CDR2: MNHEY and SVGEGT. V was clipped by 3 bases and J by 0 bases, with 21 bases between them. CDR3 size: 18 residues. DNA for the CDR3: TGTGCCAGCAGTTATAATCCGAGGACGACAGGATACTCCTACGAGCAGTACTTC. It yields the protein CASSYNPRTTGYSYEQYF.

The chain has TRBV5-5 and TRBJ1-2; 7 nucleotides line up with TRBD1. Trimming cost V 0 bases and J 3 bases; bases outside gene matches: 5. The CDR3 consists of 15 residues. The germline CDR1 and CDR2 sequences are SGHKS and YYEKEE (reference sequence). The CDR3 here is CASSLVGRGDYGYTF. CDR3 in DNA: TGTGCCAGCAGCTTGGTTGGCAGGGGGGACTATGGCTACACCTTC.

The chain links TRBV6-5 to TRBJ2-2, with D possibly being TRBD2 (6 bases). The length of the CDR3 is 15 residues. The germline CDR1 and CDR2 sequences are MNHEY and SVGAGI. Trimming pared 0 bases from V and 4 bases from J, leaving 9 bases between. CDR3 in amino acids: CASSYSGLLTGELFF. The CDR3, as DNA: TGTGCCAGCAGTTACTCCGGACTACTCACCGGGGAGCTGTTTTTT.

The V gene is TRBV12-3 or TRBV12-4, the J gene TRBJ1-3; no reliable D call. The CDR3 sequence is 13 residues long. V lost 3 bases and J lost 0, with 3 bases in between. The CDR3 DNA reads as TGTGCCAGCAGTTTGGGCTCTGGAAACACCATATATTTT. This encodes CASSLGSGNTIYF.

The chain combines TRBV28 with TRBJ2-1, with 11 bases lining up with TRBD2. The germline CDR1 and CDR2 sequences are MDHEN and SYDVKM. This CDR3 comprises 14 residues. The trim removed 7 bases at V and 5 bases at J, leaving 4 bases unmatched. CDR3 in amino acids: CASKLAGANNEQFF. The CDR3 region has the DNA TGTGCCAGCAAACTAGCGGGAGCGAACAATGAGCAGTTCTTC.

The chain joins TRBV19 to TRBJ1-1; unclear D gene. Trimming cost V 8 bases and J 7 bases, with 17 bases left between them. This CDR3 has 13 residues. In germline, CDR1 is LNHDA, CDR2 SQIVND (reference sequence). The CDR3 nucleotides read TGTGCCAGTTCTAAACAGCGTGACGATGAAGCTTTCTTT. It yields the protein CASSKQRDDEAFF.

The chain recombines TRBV30 with TRBJ1-1; TRBD1 matches 9 bases. This CDR3 is built from 15 residues. The V segment lost 3 bases and the J segment 5 bases; nucleotides outside the gene matches: 10. Germline loops: CDR1 GTSNPN, CDR2 SVGIG (reference sequence). The CDR3, as DNA: TGTGCCTGGAGAGCCGCCGGGACAGGGCTAACTGAAGCTTTCTTT. This sequence encodes CAWRAAGTGLTEAFF.

The CDR3, as DNA: TGTGCCTGGAGTATGGGCCCCAATCAGCCCCAGCATTTT. It yields the protein CAWSMGPNQPQHF. V is TRBV30 and J is TRBJ1-5, with D uncertain. Between the trimmed V and J ends, which lost 2 bases and 3 bases, there was a span of 8 bases. In germline, CDR1 is GTSNPN, CDR2 SVGIG (reference sequence). The CDR3 is 13 residues long. Full variable domain (rest looked up from reference TRBV30 and TRBJ1-5): SQTIHQWPATLVQPVGSPLSLECTVEGTSNPNLYWYRQAAGRGLQLLFYSVGIGQISSEVPQNLSASRPQDRQFILSSKKLLLSDSGFYLCAWSMGPNQPQHFGDGTRLSIL.

The rearrangement joins TRBV29-1 to TRBJ1-4, with D hard to call. CDR3 length: 14 residues. The V gene's germline CDR1 is SQVTM and CDR2 ANQGSEA. Between the trimmed V and J ends, which lost 0 bases and 8 bases, there was a span of 13 bases. The CDR3 DNA follows: TGCAGCGTTGAAGATAAAAACCTCGGGGAAAAACTGTTTTTT. Its translation: CSVEDKNLGEKLFF.

The chain has TRBV7-9 and TRBJ2-3; possibly TRBD2 for D (5 bases). The ends were cut back, 5 bases at V and 2 bases at J, with 14 bases in the middle. The CDR3 is 15 amino acids. The germline CDR1 and CDR2 sequences are SEHNR and FQNEAQ (reference sequence). The DNA of the CDR3 is TGTGCCAGCAGCCAAGGCTCGGACTTCACAGATACGCAGTATTTT. Its translation: CASSQGSDFTDTQYF.

The J gene is TRBJ2-3, the V gene TRBV7-2; 7 bases fit TRBD1. The CDR3 spans 14 residues. Germline assignment: CDR1 SGHTA and CDR2 FQGNSA. The V gene end was trimmed by 5 bases and the J gene end by 2 bases; junction bases not matched to a gene: 4. CDR3 sequence (DNA): TGTGCCAGCAGCCGGGACAGTCTCACAGATACGCAGTATTTT. It specifies CASSRDSLTDTQYF.

This chain uses TRBV12-2 with TRBJ1-2. TRBV12-2 is given as a pseudogene. The CDR3 spans 15 residues. CDR3 sequence (DNA): TGTGCAAGTCGCTCGTCCCCGGGACCCCTGCGCGGCTACACCTTC. Translated: CASRSSPGPLRGYTF.

This chain connects TRBV9 to TRBJ2-1; 10 nucleotides align to TRBD2. CDR1 is SGDLS, CDR2 YYNGEE, per germline. The trim removed 0 bases at V and 1 base at J, leaving 10 bases unmatched. The CDR3 is made up of 19 amino acids. The CDR3 DNA reads TGTGCCAGCAGCGTAGGATCTAGCGGGGGCCCCCCTTCCTACAATGAGCAGTTCTTC. This codes for CASSVGSSGGPPSYNEQFF.

The chain uses TRBV30 and TRBJ1-1; D gene ambiguous. This CDR3 is built from 14 residues. Trimming cost V 0 bases and J 3 bases, with 11 bases left between them. CDR1 is GTSNPN, CDR2 SVGIG, per germline (reference sequence). In nucleotides, the CDR3 is TGTGCCTGGAGTGTAGAAGGATGGTACACTGAAGCTTTCTTT. Translated: CAWSVEGWYTEAFF.

V is TRBV7-2 and J is TRBJ1-1; no clear D gene. V was trimmed by 4 bases and J by 4 bases, leaving 13 bases between them. Germline V gene lookup returns CDR1 SGHTA and CDR2 FQGNSA. The CDR3 runs 14 residues. This CDR3 is CASSSSSSGTEAFF. The CDR3 DNA sequence: TGTGCCAGCAGCTCCTCGTCATCGGGCACTGAAGCTTTCTTT.

V usage is TRBV25-1 and J usage is TRBJ2-7; TRBD1 matches 7 bases. This CDR3 spans 13 amino acids. Germline V CDR1 and CDR2: MGHDK, SYGVNS. V dropped 10 bases and J dropped 2; count of bases not matched to a gene: 8. The CDR3 nucleotides are TGTGCCACTCGGGACAGTCGCGCCTACGAGCAGTACTTC. Protein: CATRDSRAYEQYF.

In its sample, this clone was seen a few times. This sequence joins TRBV5-1 and TRBJ1-3, with a tentative D call TRBD1 (5 bases). Germline V CDR1 and CDR2: SGHRS, YFSETQ. The CDR3 runs to 14 residues. V lost 4 bases to trimming and J lost 3 bases, with 11 bases between them. CDR3 in DNA: TGCGCCAGCAGCGATCAGGGTGGTGGAAACACCATATATTTT. Translating it yields CASSDQGGGNTIYF.

The chain links TRBV6-5 to TRBJ1-2; a weak D match, TRBD1 (5 bases). V lost 7 bases and J lost 2, with 17 bases in between. The germline gives CDR1 MNHEY, CDR2 SVGAGI. The CDR3 has 15 amino acids. CDR3 sequence: CASIPIPGGNYGYTF. CDR3 DNA sequence: TGTGCCAGCATTCCCATCCCCGGGGGGAACTATGGCTACACCTTC.

This clone occurred once. The J gene is TRBJ1-1, the V gene TRBV28; D perhaps matches TRBD1 (5 bases). Germline CDR1 MDHEN, CDR2 SYDVKM. The V end lost 9 bases, the J end lost 1 base, and 12 bases lay between the germline ends. The CDR3 extends over 13 amino acids. The chain's CDR3 is CASFRQPNTEAFF. The CDR3 DNA reads TGTGCCAGTTTTCGACAGCCGAACACTGAAGCTTTCTTT.

The chain couples TRBV7-3 to TRBJ2-2; possible D gene TRBD2, 6 bases. The CDR3 totals 15 residues. The germline gives CDR1 SGHTA, CDR2 FQGTGA. Trimming removed 1 base from V and 5 bases from J, with 11 bases in between. For the CDR3, the DNA is TGTGCCAGCAGCTTAATTGGGGGGAGAACCGGGGAGCTGTTTTTT. Its translation: CASSLIGGRTGELFF. Variable domain in full (rest from reference TRBV7-3 and TRBJ2-2): GAGVSQTPSNKVTEKGKYVELRCDPISGHTALYWYRQSLGQGPEFLIYFQGTGAADDSGLPNDRFFAVRPEGSVSTLKIQRTERGDSAVYLCASSLIGGRTGELFFGEGSRLTVL.

This chain links TRBV7-9 with TRBJ2-7; D possibly matches TRBD1 or TRBD2 (5 bases each). CDR1 is SEHNR and CDR2 is FQNEAQ in the germline V gene (reference sequence). The CDR3 has 12 amino acids. V was clipped by 5 bases and J by 7 bases, with 12 bases between them. CDR3 in amino acids: CASSRGSGEQYF. Written as DNA, the CDR3 is TGTGCCAGCAGCCGGGGCTCGGGGGAGCAGTACTTC. The full variable domain, with the rest looked up from reference TRBV7-9 and TRBJ2-7, is DTGVSQNPRHKITKRGQNVTFRCDPISEHNRLYWYRQTLGQGPEFLTYFQNEAQLEKSRLLSDRFSAERPKGSFSTLEIQRTEQGDSAMYLCASSRGSGEQYFGPGTRLTVT.

The CDR3 protein is CAWKSPGTGGLRGGYTF. The CDR3 DNA follows: TGTGCCTGGAAATCACCCGGGACAGGGGGCCTCAGGGGTGGCTACACCTTC. The chain is built from TRBV30 and TRBJ1-2, with 12 bases identical to TRBD1. Unmatched junction bases numbered 16, after V lost 4 bases and J lost 7 bases. The germline CDR1 and CDR2 sequences are GTSNPN and SVGIG (reference sequence). The CDR3 has 17 residues. The whole variable domain, filled in from reference TRBV30 and TRBJ1-2, reads SQTIHQWPATLVQPVGSPLSLECTVEGTSNPNLYWYRQAAGRGLQLLFYSVGIGQISSEVPQNLSASRPQDRQFILSSKKLLLSDSGFYLCAWKSPGTGGLRGGYTFGSGTRLTVV.